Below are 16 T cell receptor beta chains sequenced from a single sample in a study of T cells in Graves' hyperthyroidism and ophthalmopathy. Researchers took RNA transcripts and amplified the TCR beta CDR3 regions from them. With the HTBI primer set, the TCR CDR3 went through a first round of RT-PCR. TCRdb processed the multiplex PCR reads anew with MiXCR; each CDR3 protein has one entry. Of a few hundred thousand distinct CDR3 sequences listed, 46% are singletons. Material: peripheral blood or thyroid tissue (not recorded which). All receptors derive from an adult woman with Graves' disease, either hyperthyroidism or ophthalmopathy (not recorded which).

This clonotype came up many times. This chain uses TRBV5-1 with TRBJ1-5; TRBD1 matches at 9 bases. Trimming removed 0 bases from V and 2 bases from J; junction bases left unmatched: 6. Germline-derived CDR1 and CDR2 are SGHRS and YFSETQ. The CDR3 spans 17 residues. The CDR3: CASSLGTGGDGNQPQHF. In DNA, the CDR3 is TGCGCCAGCAGCTTGGGAACAGGGGGCGACGGCAATCAGCCCCAGCATTTT.

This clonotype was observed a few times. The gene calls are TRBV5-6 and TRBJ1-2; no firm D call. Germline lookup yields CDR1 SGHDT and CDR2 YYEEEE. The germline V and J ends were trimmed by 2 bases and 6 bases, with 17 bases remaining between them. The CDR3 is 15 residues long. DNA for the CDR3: TGTGCCAGCAGCTTTGGGCAGGACGTGTTGAATGGCTACACCTTC. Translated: CASSFGQDVLNGYTF.

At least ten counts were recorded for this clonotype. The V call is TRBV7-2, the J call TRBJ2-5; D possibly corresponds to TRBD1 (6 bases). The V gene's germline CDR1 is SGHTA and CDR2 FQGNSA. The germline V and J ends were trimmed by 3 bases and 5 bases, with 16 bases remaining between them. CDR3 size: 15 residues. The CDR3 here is CASSFSKGQGETQYF. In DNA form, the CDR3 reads TGTGCCAGCAGCTTTTCCAAGGGCCAGGGGGAGACCCAGTACTTC.

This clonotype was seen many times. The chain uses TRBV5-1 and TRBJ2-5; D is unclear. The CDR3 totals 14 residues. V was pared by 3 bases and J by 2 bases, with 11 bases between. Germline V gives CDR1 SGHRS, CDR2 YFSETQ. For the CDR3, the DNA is TGCGCCAGCAGCTGGGCAGACCCTCAAGAGACCCAGTACTTC. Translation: CASSWADPQETQYF.

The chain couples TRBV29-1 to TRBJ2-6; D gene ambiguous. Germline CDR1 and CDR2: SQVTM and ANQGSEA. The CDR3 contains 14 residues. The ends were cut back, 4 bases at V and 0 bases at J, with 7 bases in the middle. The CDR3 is CSVVGTSGANVLTF. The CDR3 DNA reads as TGCAGCGTTGTTGGCACCTCTGGGGCCAACGTCCTGACTTTC.

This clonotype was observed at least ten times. The chain's CDR3 is CSVTAGPREQYF. DNA for the CDR3: TGCAGCGTGACGGCGGGTCCGCGCGAGCAGTACTTC. The chain recombines TRBV29-1 with TRBJ2-7, with D possibly TRBD2 on 5 matching bases. The V and J ends lost 6 bases and 6 bases respectively, with 15 bases between them. The CDR3 runs to 12 residues. Germline V CDR1 and CDR2: SQVTM, ANQGSEA.

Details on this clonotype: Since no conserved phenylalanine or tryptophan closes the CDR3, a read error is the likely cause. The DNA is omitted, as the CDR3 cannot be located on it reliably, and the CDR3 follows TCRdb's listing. The chain's CDR3 is CASSLAPQD. This chain joins TRBV7-2 and TRBJ1-6. CDR1 is SGHTA and CDR2 is FQGNSA in the germline V gene. The CDR3 spans 9 residues, counting both ends.

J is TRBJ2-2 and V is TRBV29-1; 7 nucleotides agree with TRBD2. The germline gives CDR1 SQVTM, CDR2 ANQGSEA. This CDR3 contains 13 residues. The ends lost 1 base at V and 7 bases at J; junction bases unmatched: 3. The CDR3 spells CSVEGGRVGELFF. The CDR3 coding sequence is TGCAGCGTTGAAGGGGGGAGGGTCGGGGAGCTGTTTTTT.

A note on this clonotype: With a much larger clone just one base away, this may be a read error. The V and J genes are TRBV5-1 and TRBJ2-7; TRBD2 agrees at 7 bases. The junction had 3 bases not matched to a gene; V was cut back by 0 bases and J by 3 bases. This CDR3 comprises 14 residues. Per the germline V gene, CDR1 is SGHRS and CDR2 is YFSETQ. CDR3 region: CASSLGTRGYEQYF. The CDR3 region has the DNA TGCGCCAGCAGCTTGGGGACTAGGGGCTACGAGCAGTACTTC.

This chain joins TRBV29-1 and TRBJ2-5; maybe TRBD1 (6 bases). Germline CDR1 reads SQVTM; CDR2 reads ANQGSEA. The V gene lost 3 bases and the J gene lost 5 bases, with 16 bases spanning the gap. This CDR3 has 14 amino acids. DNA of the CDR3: TGCAGCGTTGAGGTGGCCAGGGGATTGGAGACCCAGTACTTC. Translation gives CSVEVARGLETQYF. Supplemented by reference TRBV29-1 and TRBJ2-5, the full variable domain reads SAVISQKPSRDICQRGTSLTIQCQVDSQVTMMFWYRQQPGQSLTLIATANQGSEATYESGFVIDKFPISRPNLTFSTLTVSNMSPEDSSIYLCSVEVARGLETQYFGPGTRLLVL.

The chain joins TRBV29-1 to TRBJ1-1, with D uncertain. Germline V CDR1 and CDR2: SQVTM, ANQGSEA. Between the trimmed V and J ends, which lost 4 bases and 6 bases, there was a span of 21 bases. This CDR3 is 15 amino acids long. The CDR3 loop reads CSVGGEVSRSSEAFF. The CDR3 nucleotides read TGCAGCGTTGGAGGTGAGGTCAGTCGGAGCTCTGAAGCTTTCTTT.

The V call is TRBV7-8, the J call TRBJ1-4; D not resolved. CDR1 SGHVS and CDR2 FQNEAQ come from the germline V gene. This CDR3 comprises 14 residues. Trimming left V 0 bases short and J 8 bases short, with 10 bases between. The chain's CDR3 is CASSLALTVEKLFF. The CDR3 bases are TGTGCCAGCAGCTTAGCCCTCACGGTAGAAAAACTGTTTTTT.

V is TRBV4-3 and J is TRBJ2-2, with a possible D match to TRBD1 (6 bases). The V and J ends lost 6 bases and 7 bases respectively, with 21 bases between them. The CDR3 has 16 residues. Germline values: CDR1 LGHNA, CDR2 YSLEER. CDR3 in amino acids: CASSPESWGQGGELFF. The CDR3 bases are TGCGCCAGCAGTCCCGAATCTTGGGGGCAAGGCGGGGAGCTGTTTTTT.

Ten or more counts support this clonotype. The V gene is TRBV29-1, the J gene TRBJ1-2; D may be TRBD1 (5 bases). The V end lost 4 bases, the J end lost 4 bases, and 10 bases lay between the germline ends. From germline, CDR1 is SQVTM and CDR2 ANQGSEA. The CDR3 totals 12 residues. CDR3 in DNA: TGCAGCGTTGGTGGACACCCCTATGGCTACACCTTC. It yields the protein CSVGGHPYGYTF.

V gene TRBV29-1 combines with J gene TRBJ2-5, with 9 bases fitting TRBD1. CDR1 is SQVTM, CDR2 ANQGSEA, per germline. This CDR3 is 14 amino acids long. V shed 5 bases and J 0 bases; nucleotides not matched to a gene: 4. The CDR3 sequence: CSVSTGGYQETQYF. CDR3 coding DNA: TGCAGCGTTTCGACAGGGGGATACCAAGAGACCCAGTACTTC.

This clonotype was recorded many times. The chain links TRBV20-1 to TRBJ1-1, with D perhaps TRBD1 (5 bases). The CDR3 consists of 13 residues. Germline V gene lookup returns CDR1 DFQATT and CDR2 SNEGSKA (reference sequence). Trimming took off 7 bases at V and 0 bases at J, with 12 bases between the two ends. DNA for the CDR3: TGCAGTGTTTTACTGGGGGTGAACACTGAAGCTTTCTTT. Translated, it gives CSVLLGVNTEAFF.